This T cell receptor beta chain was documented in a study of blood T cell repertoires in COVID-19 (dated by TCRdb to the early 2020s). Context from the whole study: The collaborator samples originated in the United States, Italy and Spain and spanned the acute and convalescent phases of COVID-19. The sample metadata nearly always contained a de-identified subject ID, COVID-19 status, age in years and sex. The dataset comprised deeply sampled blood TCRbeta repertoires from subjects exposed to, actively infected with, or recovered from COVID-19. The samples were drawn from the first 160 participants of the ongoing ImmuneRACE study and from some 1,300 subjects provided by 6 global collaborators. The repertoires were made available in a free public database intended to serve as a resource for research on the immune response to SARS-CoV-2. HLA class I and class II types, where available, came from metadata supplied by the sample provider rather than from assay-based typing. The prospective study material was composed of cDNA or gDNA derived from T cells, B-cell-depleted T cells, or PBMCs. Summary of the overall study and its limitations: How much clinical and demographic metadata was included differed by source and by participant, and the metadata was provided uncurated.

The immunoSEQ Assay, a bias-controlled multiplex PCR, was used to amplify TCRbeta CDR3 regions from genomic DNA. Turning to the authors' computational methods: Nucleated cell counts per sample were estimated from amplification of reference gene primers within the assay. Sequence reads were collapsed and filtered to measure the absolute abundance of every unique TCRbeta CDR3 rearrangement. For each sample, productive Simpson clonality was calculated as the square root of Simpson's diversity index across productive rearrangements. TCRdb re-hosts the immuneACCESS table, in-frame sequences only. Its copies lack some clones; in the studies checked, an unresolved V gene accounts for under half of them, and the cause for the rest is not known. V and J calls and clone size follow that table, whereas D and trimming were derived from the DNA. This sample is represented by about 300,000 clones; 80% to 90% of them were singletons. The leading ten clones occupy roughly 1.1% of the sample.

Regarding this clone: No cognate antigen has been identified for it. No base quality information exists; no much larger clone differs at one position.

The V end loses 5 bases and the J end loses 5 bases, and a stretch of 14 bases separates them. The CDR3 sequence holds 14 residues, the cysteine and phenylalanine included. Kept here is only the CDR3 DNA, which spans 42 bases and is read in frame from base 1. CDR1 and CDR2 (SEHNR, FQNEAQ) derive from the germline V gene (reference sequence). Each collaborating institution followed its own protocols to collect whole blood in K2EDTA tubes. For TCRbeta analysis, collaborator samples were shipped as frozen whole blood, as isolated PBMCs, or as DNA extracted from either sample type. The chain was built from TRBV7-9 and TRBJ2-3; the D segment cannot be called with confidence. The sequence was collected from a woman aged 50 to 65 with acute or convalescent COVID-19. Sequencing used peripheral blood. The CDR3 in this case is CASSPSLPGDTQYF. The DNA sequence is as follows: TGTGCCAGCAGCCCCTCTTTGCCGGGAGATACGCAGTATTTT.